The source of this T cell receptor beta chain is a study of blood T cells in healthy people across ages. A second PCR of about 6 to 11 cycles used a sample-barcoded 5' primer and a J-beta primer mix. The authors tagged each cDNA molecule using a template-switch adaptor with 12 random nucleotides. TCRdb recomputed calls from the 5' RACE reads with MiXCR, one row per CDR3 protein. The repertoire consists of more than 900,000 distinct CDR3 sequences, with almost 25% occurring once and the leading ten covering about 0.72%. This CDR3 has 17 amino acids. Donation came from healthy Caucasian individuals in Russia who were aged 6 to 90. These same data were also listed under a study on T cells of mothers and their children. In that study: Researchers put all of the extracted RNA into cDNA synthesis, using around 1.4 ug per 15 ul. Second-PCR amplification with M1S added sample barcodes and 2-4 random nucleotides.

The sample taken for sequencing was blood. The receptor comes from a girl aged 2 to 10 in good health. This rearrangement joins TRBV21-1 to TRBJ2-4; TRBD2 was called by the table and not checked on the DNA. TRBV21-1 is reported as a pseudogene. CDR3 bases: TGTGCCAGCAGCAAAGTTCCCGCAGGACTAGCCAAAAACATTCAGTACTTC. This gives the protein CASSKVPAGLAKNIQYF.